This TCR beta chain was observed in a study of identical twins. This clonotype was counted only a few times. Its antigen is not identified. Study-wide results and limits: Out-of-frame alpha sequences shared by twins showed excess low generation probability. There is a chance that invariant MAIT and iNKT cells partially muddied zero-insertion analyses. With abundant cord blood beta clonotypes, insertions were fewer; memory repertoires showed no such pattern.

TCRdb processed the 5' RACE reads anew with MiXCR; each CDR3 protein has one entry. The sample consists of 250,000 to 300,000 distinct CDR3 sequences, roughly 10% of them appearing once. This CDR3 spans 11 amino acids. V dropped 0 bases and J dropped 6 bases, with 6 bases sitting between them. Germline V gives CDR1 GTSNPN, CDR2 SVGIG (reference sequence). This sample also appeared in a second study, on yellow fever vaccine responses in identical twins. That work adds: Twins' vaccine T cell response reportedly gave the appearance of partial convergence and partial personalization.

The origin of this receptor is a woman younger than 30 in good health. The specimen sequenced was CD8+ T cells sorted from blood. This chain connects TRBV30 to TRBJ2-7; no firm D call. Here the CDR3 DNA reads TGTGCCTGGAGTGTAATCCGCGAGCAGTACTTC. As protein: CAWSVIREQYF.